The 27 T cell receptor beta chains listed next were all sequenced from one sample in a study of T cell changes during pregnancy in multiple sclerosis (dated by TCRdb to about 2019). Libraries were constructed by the immunoSEQ multiplex PCR assay. TCRdb mirrors the immuneACCESS table, restricted to in-frame sequences. Some clones are absent from its copies; in checked studies, under half trace to an unresolved V gene, and the reason for the others is unknown. The table for this sample lists some 42,000 clones; 70% to 90% of them were counted only once. The ten largest make up approximately 1% of the sample. Source: CD4+ T cells from peripheral blood mononuclear cells, taken after pregnancy. Every receptor here comes from a female donor with multiple sclerosis, enrolled in a pregnancy study.

The V gene is TRBV19, the J gene TRBJ1-2, with D unclear. CDR1 and CDR2 from the germline V gene are LNHDA and SQIVND (reference sequence). The CDR3 has 15 amino acids. Trimming took off 2 bases at V and 4 bases at J, with 14 bases between the two ends. The DNA for the CDR3 is TGTGCCAGTAGTATAAAACTCCAGGCCATCTATGGCTACACCTTC. Amino acids: CASSIKLQAIYGYTF.

This clone appeared a single time. The chain recombines TRBV9 with TRBJ1-1; D is undetermined. The CDR3 is 14 residues long. Trimming pared 6 bases from V and 3 bases from J, leaving 15 bases between. Germline V gene lookup returns CDR1 SGDLS and CDR2 YYNGEE. The CDR3 DNA follows: TGTGCCAGCAACGTCGACGGGAGTTACACTGAAGCTTTCTTT. It yields the protein CASNVDGSYTEAFF.

This clone was counted once. This chain connects TRBV2 to TRBJ1-3, with D perhaps matching TRBD1 (5 bases). Looked up from germline, CDR1 is SNHLY and CDR2 is FYNNEI. The V end lost 3 bases, the J end lost 0 bases, and 6 bases lay between the germline ends. The CDR3 length is 14 residues. In DNA, the CDR3 is TGTGCCAGCAGTGACGGACACTCTGGAAACACCATATATTTT. Translating gives CASSDGHSGNTIYF.

As for this clone: An end of the junction differs from the germline gene, which may be a read error. V and J are TRBV10-3 and TRBJ1-4; TRBD1 agrees at 9 bases. The germline CDR1 and CDR2 sequences are ENHRY and SYGVKD. This CDR3 has 15 amino acids. CDR3 sequence reads: CASSEVDRGNEKLFF. DNA of the CDR3: TGTGCCAGCAGTGAAGTTGACAGGGGGAATGAAAAACTGTTTTTT.

The chain uses TRBV5-1 and TRBJ2-3; tentatively, D is TRBD2 (7 bases). The CDR3 has 15 residues. The V end lost 2 bases, the J end lost 3 bases, and 13 bases lay between the germline ends. Germline V gene data show CDR1 as SGHRS and CDR2 as YFSETQ. The CDR3 DNA reads TGCGCCAGCAGCTTTTTGGGGGGGCCTACAGATACGCAGTATTTT. It codes for CASSFLGGPTDTQYF.

The chain carries TRBV29-1 and TRBJ1-1, with D possibly being TRBD1 (5 bases). V was clipped by 0 bases and J by 12 bases, with 11 bases between them. CDR1 and CDR2 from the germline V gene are SQVTM and ANQGSEA. The CDR3 runs 11 residues. This chain's CDR3 is CSVEDGKGSFF. The CDR3 DNA reads as TGCAGCGTTGAAGACGGAAAGGGGTCTTTCTTT.

This rearrangement joins TRBV5-6 to TRBJ2-7; 7 positions match TRBD2. Trimming removed 2 bases from V and 3 bases from J; junction bases left unmatched: 5. Germline lookup yields CDR1 SGHDT and CDR2 YYEEEE. CDR3 length: 14 residues. The CDR3 DNA follows: TGTGCCAGCAGCTTCCGGTCGGGGGGCTACGAGCAGTACTTC. It yields the protein CASSFRSGGYEQYF. The entire variable domain, with the rest obtained from reference TRBV5-6 and TRBJ2-7, is as follows: DAGVTQSPTHLIKTRGQQVTLRCSPKSGHDTVSWYQQALGQGPQFIFQYYEEEERQRGNFPDRFSGHQFPNYSSELNVNALLLGDSALYLCASSFRSGGYEQYFGPGTRLTVT.

The chain recombines TRBV25-1 with TRBJ1-6; 10 positions agree with TRBD1. The V segment lost 4 bases and the J segment 7 bases; nucleotides outside the gene matches: 1. The CDR3 sequence is 14 residues long. Germline V gene data show CDR1 as MGHDK and CDR2 as SYGVNS. The CDR3 bases are TGTGCCAGCAGTGTGACAGGGGGCAATTCACCCCTCCACTTT. It is translated as CASSVTGGNSPLHF.

This chain uses TRBV6-5 with TRBJ1-4, with D hard to call. The V end was cut by 10 bases, the J end by 6 bases, with 15 bases between. Germline loops: CDR1 MNHEY, CDR2 SVGAGI. The CDR3 totals 13 residues. CDR3 in amino acids: CATSHHLDEKLFF. The CDR3 bases are TGTGCCACCTCTCACCACCTAGATGAAAAACTGTTTTTT.

The chain is built from TRBV29-1 and TRBJ1-2, with 8 bases lining up with TRBD1. Trimming removed 7 bases from V and 5 bases from J; junction bases left unmatched: 6. The germline V gene encodes CDR1 SQVTM and CDR2 ANQGSEA. The CDR3 loop spans 12 amino acids. The CDR3 here is CSGWGTGYGYTF. The DNA of the CDR3 is TGCAGCGGGTGGGGGACAGGTTATGGCTACACCTTC.

The J gene is TRBJ2-7, the V gene TRBV7-3; possible D gene TRBD1, 6 bases. The V end was cut by 5 bases, the J end by 5 bases, with 13 bases between. CDR3 length: 13 amino acids. In germline, CDR1 is SGHTA, CDR2 FQGTGA. In DNA, the CDR3 is TGTGCCAGCAGCCTTACAGGGTTCCACGAGCAGTACTTC. Amino acid sequence: CASSLTGFHEQYF.

As regards this clone: The junction departs from germline at one end; a sequencing error may be responsible. The J gene is TRBJ2-7, the V gene TRBV28, with D uncertain. Germline values: CDR1 MDHEN, CDR2 SYDVKM. This CDR3 is built from 12 residues. CDR3 in DNA: TGTGCCAACAGTTTAAACGGCTACGAGCAGTACTTC. Its translation is CANSLNGYEQYF.

V is TRBV6-1 and J is TRBJ2-3; perhaps TRBD2 as D (6 bases). V was clipped by 8 bases and J by 4 bases, with 16 bases between them. The CDR3 runs to 14 residues. Germline V gene lookup returns CDR1 MNHNS and CDR2 SASEGT. CDR3 sequence (DNA): TGTGCCAGCTGGGGGGTCTTCCCGGCAGATACGCAGTATTTT. It specifies CASWGVFPADTQYF.

The chain carries TRBV10-3 and TRBJ2-1; the match to TRBD2 covers 12 bases. Germline CDR1 and CDR2: ENHRY and SYGVKD. Trimming took 4 bases from V and 8 from J; bases not matched to a gene: 0. The CDR3 is 13 amino acids. CDR3 loop: CAISGLAGDEQFF. The DNA for the CDR3 is TGTGCCATCAGTGGACTAGCGGGGGATGAGCAGTTCTTC.

The chain recombines TRBV12-5 with TRBJ1-5; 7 nucleotides align to TRBD1. This CDR3 is built from 14 residues. Unmatched junction bases numbered 2, after V lost 5 bases and J lost 1 base. CDR1 and CDR2 (germline): LGHNT, FRNRAP. CDR3 region: CASGGQDSNQPQHF. CDR3 nucleotides: TGTGCTAGTGGTGGACAGGACAGCAATCAGCCCCAGCATTTT.

This clone came up once. The chain couples TRBV15 to TRBJ2-5; D not certain. Germline V gene sequence: CDR1 LNHNV, CDR2 YYDKDF (reference sequence). Trimming took off 1 base at V and 2 bases at J, with 8 bases between the two ends. The CDR3 length is 14 residues. The CDR3 reads CATSRAPLQETQYF. As DNA, the CDR3 is TGTGCCACCAGCAGAGCCCCACTGCAAGAGACCCAGTACTTC.

V gene TRBV7-2 combines with J gene TRBJ2-2, with 9 positions matching TRBD2. Germline V gives CDR1 SGHTA, CDR2 FQGNSA. J gave up 5 bases and V 3 bases, and 4 bases lay outside the gene matches. This CDR3 has 15 amino acids. The DNA of the CDR3 is TGTGCCAGCAGCTTCGGCGGGGGGGGGACCGGGGAGCTGTTTTTT. Its protein is CASSFGGGGTGELFF.

CDR3 DNA: TGTGCCAGCAGCTTAACAGGATTCTCCTACGAGCAGTACTTC. This gives the protein CASSLTGFSYEQYF. The V and J genes are TRBV7-8 and TRBJ2-7; a weak D match, TRBD1 (5 bases). V was clipped by 2 bases and J by 0 bases, with 8 bases between them. Germline V CDR1 and CDR2: SGHVS, FQNEAQ. The CDR3 sequence is 14 residues long.

The chain uses TRBV5-4 and TRBJ2-3; 12 nucleotides agree with TRBD2. Germline V gene data show CDR1 as SGHNT and CDR2 as YYREEE (reference sequence). V shed 0 bases and J 3 bases; nucleotides not matched to a gene: 5. This CDR3 contains 17 residues. The CDR3 DNA reads TGTGCCAGCAGCTTGGCCCCTAGCGGGGGGGCTACAGATACGCAGTATTTT. Translating gives CASSLAPSGGATDTQYF.

The chain couples TRBV2 to TRBJ2-5; TRBD1 agrees at 8 bases. Per germline, CDR1 SNHLY and CDR2 FYNNEI. Trimming took 5 bases from V and 5 from J; bases not matched to a gene: 4. CDR3 length: 13 amino acids. This chain's CDR3 is CASSRDRRETQYF. The CDR3 nucleotides read TGTGCCAGCAGTAGGGACAGGAGGGAGACCCAGTACTTC.

V gene TRBV7-9 combines with J gene TRBJ1-2, with D maybe TRBD1 (5 bases). The V gene lost 2 bases and the J gene lost 2 bases, with 12 bases spanning the gap. Germline CDR1 and CDR2: SEHNR and FQNEAQ (reference sequence). This CDR3 is 15 amino acids long. The CDR3 region has the DNA TGTGCCAGCAGCTTAATTATAGCAGGGAACTATGGCTACACCTTC. Protein sequence: CASSLIIAGNYGYTF.

The J gene is TRBJ1-4, the V gene TRBV2, with TRBD1 identical over 7 bases. This CDR3 is built from 16 residues. J lost 4 bases, V lost 3 bases, and 8 bases had no gene match. Germline CDR1 reads SNHLY; CDR2 reads FYNNEI. The CDR3 region is CASSDPQGGRNEKLFF. Here the CDR3 DNA reads TGTGCCAGCAGTGATCCGCAGGGGGGACGTAATGAAAAACTGTTTTTT.

Judged by abundance, this clone is medium-sized. This chain links TRBV18 with TRBJ1-4, with 7 bases lining up with TRBD1. This CDR3 is 15 amino acids long. CDR1 is KGHSH and CDR2 is LQKENI in the germline V gene. With V trimmed by 6 bases and J by 8 bases, 12 bases remained unmatched. CDR3 amino acids: CASSQAGTAGEKLFF. The DNA of the CDR3 is TGTGCCAGCTCCCAGGCCGGGACAGCAGGCGAAAAACTGTTTTTT.

CDR3: CASSLWTGPTDTQYF. CDR3 nucleotides: TGTGCCAGCAGCTTATGGACAGGGCCGACAGATACGCAGTATTTT. The chain employs TRBV7-2 and TRBJ2-3; TRBD1 aligns across 8 bases. V lost 2 bases and J lost 3; bases outside the gene matches: 4. In germline, CDR1 is SGHTA, CDR2 FQGNSA. This CDR3 is 15 amino acids long.

In regard to this clone: Its ends do not fully match the called genes, so a read error is possible. Other DNA sequences in the sample encode the same CDR3. The J gene is TRBJ1-3, the V gene TRBV10-1; D remains unclear. In germline, CDR1 is WNHNN, CDR2 SYGVQD (reference sequence). This CDR3 has 14 residues. The DNA of the CDR3 is TGCGCCAGTAGTGAGTTTCTCTCTGGAAACACCATATATTTT. This sequence encodes CASSEFLSGNTIYF.

The gene calls are TRBV30 and TRBJ2-5, with a possible D match to TRBD1 (5 bases). V lost 2 bases and J lost 4, with 14 bases in between. Germline V lookup: CDR1 GTSNPN, CDR2 SVGIG (reference sequence). The CDR3 length is 14 residues. CDR3 in DNA: TGTGCCTGGAGTTTCCAGGGTGGTGGAGAGACCCAGTACTTC. This codes for CAWSFQGGGETQYF.

The V gene is TRBV4-1, the J gene TRBJ1-4, with 8 nucleotides matching TRBD1. The CDR3 is made up of 15 amino acids. Germline loops: CDR1 MGHRA, CDR2 YSYEKL. V shed 0 bases, J shed 9 bases, and the junction held 6 bases outside the gene matches. CDR3 loop: CASSQDQGAYKKLFF. In DNA, the CDR3 is TGCGCCAGCAGCCAAGATCAGGGGGCGTATAAAAAACTGTTTTTT.